This T cell receptor (beta chain) is drawn from a study of blood T cell repertoires in COVID-19. Turning to the study itself: Whether acute or convalescent, the COVID-19 samples came from the United States, Italy and Spain. PBMCs, B-cell-depleted T cells, or T cells were the source of the cDNA or gDNA that made up the material.

As processed by the authors: Estimation of nucleated cell counts was performed using reference gene primer amplification. Only in-frame clones appear in the TCRdb table, and some are missing; sequencing was by immunoSEQ multiplex PCR. The V and J calls and clone size come from that table; D and trimming were worked out from the DNA. Of roughly 230,000 clones detected, roughly 89% appear once; the ten largest clones hold about 4.6%. Germline CDR1 is MNHEY and CDR2 is SMNVEV (reference sequence). The CDR3 spans 13 residues. Trimming stripped 4 bases from V and 0 bases from J, with 6 bases between. Material for sequencing was peripheral blood. The chain carries TRBV27 and TRBJ1-1, with D uncertain. The sequence came from a woman aged 40 to 55 who had recovered from COVID-19. CDR3 nucleotide sequence: TGTGCCAGCAGTTCAACAATGAACACTGAAGCTTTCTTT. Protein product: CASSSTMNTEAFF.